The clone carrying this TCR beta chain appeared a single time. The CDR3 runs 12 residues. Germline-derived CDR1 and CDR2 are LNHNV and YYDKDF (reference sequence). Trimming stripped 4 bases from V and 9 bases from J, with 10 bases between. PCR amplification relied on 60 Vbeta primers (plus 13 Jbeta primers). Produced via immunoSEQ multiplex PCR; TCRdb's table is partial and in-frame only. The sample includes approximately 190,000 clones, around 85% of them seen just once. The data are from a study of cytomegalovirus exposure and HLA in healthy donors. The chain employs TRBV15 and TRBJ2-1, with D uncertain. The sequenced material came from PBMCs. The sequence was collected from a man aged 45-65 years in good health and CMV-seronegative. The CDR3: CATSNPEVEQFF. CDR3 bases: TGTGCCACCAGCAACCCAGAGGTTGAGCAGTTCTTC.